The next 10 T cell receptor beta chains were all read from a single sample in a study of TIL therapy for anti-PD-1-resistant metastatic lung cancer. Sequencing used immunoSEQ v3. Assay used: immunoSEQ multiplex PCR; TCRdb lists only in-frame clones, some missing. This sample has about 60,000 clones, with approximately 69% found just once. Time point reported: pre-treatment sample, taken before nivolumab and TIL therapy. Sequences were derived from blood, sampled at baseline. These receptors originate from a person between 25 and 79 years old with non-small cell lung cancer.

This sequence joins TRBV19 and TRBJ2-7; D might be TRBD2 (6 bases). The V and J ends lost 3 bases and 2 bases respectively, with 14 bases between them. CDR3 size: 15 residues. Per germline, CDR1 LNHDA and CDR2 SQIVND (reference sequence). The CDR3 DNA sequence: TGTGCCAGTAGTATGAGGGGCGGGACCCCCTACGAGCAGTACTTC. Protein sequence: CASSMRGGTPYEQYF.

This clone was counted a single time. J is TRBJ1-1 and V is TRBV29-1; 8 bases fit TRBD1. Germline V gives CDR1 SQVTM, CDR2 ANQGSEA. After removal of 6 bases from V and 0 bases from J, the junction contained 9 bases not matched to a gene. This CDR3 contains 15 residues. The CDR3 DNA is TGCAGCGTCCAGGGGGGACAGGCGATGAACACTGAAGCTTTCTTT. Protein product: CSVQGGQAMNTEAFF.

This sequence joins TRBV28 and TRBJ2-5, with TRBD1 identical over 9 bases. The CDR3 length is 14 residues. CDR1 MDHEN and CDR2 SYDVKM come from the germline V gene. With 8 bases clipped from V and 5 bases from J, the junction kept 9 bases outside the gene matches. This chain's CDR3 is CASRLQGAGETQYF. The CDR3, as DNA: TGTGCCAGCCGATTACAGGGGGCTGGGGAGACCCAGTACTTC.

J is TRBJ1-6 and V is TRBV5-4; D is unclear. Per germline, CDR1 SGHNT and CDR2 YYREEE (reference sequence). The V end lost 0 bases, the J end lost 7 bases, and 11 bases lay between the germline ends. The CDR3 has 15 amino acids. This CDR3 reads CASSLDRIGNSPLHF. In DNA form, the CDR3 reads TGTGCCAGCAGCTTGGACAGAATCGGAAATTCACCCCTCCACTTT. The full variable domain, in which reference TRBV5-4 and TRBJ1-6 provide the parts outside the CDR3, is ETGVTQSPTHLIKTRGQQVTLRCSSQSGHNTVSWYQQALGQGPQFIFQYYREEENGRGNFPPRFSGLQFPNYSSELNVNALELDDSALYLCASSLDRIGNSPLHFGNGTRLTVT.

This clone came up a few times. The chain carries TRBV29-1 and TRBJ2-6; TRBD1 aligns across 10 bases. Germline V gene data show CDR1 as SQVTM and CDR2 as ANQGSEA. This CDR3 is 18 amino acids long. V dropped 0 bases and J dropped 3; count of bases not matched to a gene: 8. CDR3 sequence: CSVEDPRQGARGANVLTF. CDR3 nucleotides: TGCAGCGTTGAAGATCCGCGACAGGGGGCGCGTGGGGCCAACGTCCTGACTTTC.

V usage is TRBV10-3 and J usage is TRBJ2-3; D is uncertain. Per germline, CDR1 ENHRY and CDR2 SYGVKD. The CDR3 runs 12 residues. V shed 2 bases and J shed 4 bases, with 4 bases lying between them. In DNA, the CDR3 is TGTGCCATCAGTGAGGTCGCAGATACGCAGTATTTT. Translated, it gives CAISEVADTQYF.

This clone occurred a few times. The V call is TRBV30, the J call TRBJ1-5; D perhaps matches TRBD1 (6 bases). Germline V gives CDR1 GTSNPN, CDR2 SVGIG (reference sequence). The CDR3 consists of 13 residues. With 1 base removed from V and 5 bases from J, the gap between germline ends came to 9 bases. CDR3: CAWSETGHQPQHF. The CDR3 coding sequence is TGTGCCTGGAGTGAGACAGGACATCAGCCCCAGCATTTT.

The rearrangement links TRBV10-3 to TRBJ2-5, with D tentatively TRBD2 (6 bases). Germline values: CDR1 ENHRY, CDR2 SYGVKD. The CDR3 totals 15 residues. Trimming shortened V by 5 bases and J by 5 bases, and 18 bases separated the two germline ends. The CDR3: CAISPSGTPRETQYF. CDR3 nucleotide sequence: TGTGCCATCAGTCCTTCCGGGACTCCTCGGGAGACCCAGTACTTC.

This clone came up a few times. This chain uses TRBV10-1 with TRBJ2-7; D remains unclear. In germline, CDR1 is WNHNN, CDR2 SYGVQD (reference sequence). Trimming took off 3 bases at V and 1 base at J, with 10 bases between the two ends. The CDR3 length is 14 residues. CDR3 in amino acids: CASSDSDGSYEQYF. CDR3 in DNA: TGCGCCAGCAGTGATAGTGACGGTTCCTACGAGCAGTACTTC.

This chain links TRBV29-1 with TRBJ2-1; D is perhaps TRBD1 (5 bases). The CDR3 covers 15 residues. Germline-derived CDR1 and CDR2 are SQVTM and ANQGSEA. Trimming shortened V by 1 base and J by 3 bases, and 13 bases separated the two germline ends. CDR3 nucleotides: TGCAGCGTTGAAGCAGCAGGGTTACTCTACAATGAGCAGTTCTTC. Translated: CSVEAAGLLYNEQFF.